A selection of T cell receptor beta chains follows, all from one sample in a study of blood T cell repertoires in COVID-19. Profiling relied on immunoSEQ multiplex PCR, and the TCRdb table lists in-frame clones only, not all of them. Altogether 250,000 or so clones are present, approximately 78% being singletons, with the ten largest covering 3.4%. What was sequenced was peripheral blood. Every receptor here comes from a woman aged 18-29 years with acute or convalescent COVID-19. CDR3s include the opening cysteine and the closing phenylalanine or tryptophan. Each record gives: CDR3 DNA, CDR3 protein, V gene, D gene, J gene, clone size. D genes are given only for firm matches. The size entry is marked missing in some rows and otherwise reads once, few, many or a size class.

cdr3_nt: TGTGCCTGGAGTCTGGCAGGGGGCCGATGGAAGCATTTT
cdr3_aa: CAWSLAGGRWKHF
v_call: TRBV30
d_call: TRBD1
j_call: TRBJ1-5
clone_size: -

cdr3_nt: TGTGCCAGTAGTTTAGCGGGAGGTGACAATGAGCAGTTCTTC
cdr3_aa: CASSLAGGDNEQFF
v_call: TRBV19
d_call: TRBD2
j_call: TRBJ2-1
clone_size: few

cdr3_nt: TGTGCCAGCAGCGCAACCGGGACAGGGGTTGAAGCTTTCTTT
cdr3_aa: CASSATGTGVEAFF
v_call: TRBV7-2
d_call: TRBD1
j_call: TRBJ1-1
clone_size: -

cdr3_nt: TGCGCCAGCAGCTGGACTTCCGCCCTCGAGCAGTACTTC
cdr3_aa: CASSWTSALEQYF
v_call: TRBV5-1
d_call: -
j_call: TRBJ2-7
clone_size: -

cdr3_nt: TGTGCCAGCAGTGAACAGGGTGCCCAGCCCCAGCATTTT
cdr3_aa: CASSEQGAQPQHF
v_call: TRBV6-1
d_call: -
j_call: TRBJ1-5
clone_size: -

cdr3_nt: TGTGCCAGCAGCTTTGGGACAGGCGGTGGCTACACCTTC
cdr3_aa: CASSFGTGGGYTF
v_call: TRBV7-9
d_call: TRBD1
j_call: TRBJ1-2
clone_size: -

cdr3_nt: TGTGCCAGCAGTTTGGCCGGTTCACTAAATGAAAAACTGTTTTTT
cdr3_aa: CASSLAGSLNEKLFF
v_call: TRBV28
d_call: -
j_call: TRBJ1-4
clone_size: -

cdr3_nt: TGCGCCAGCAGCTTGGCCACAGGGGCAGGCTCACCCCTCCACTTT
cdr3_aa: CASSLATGAGSPLHF
v_call: TRBV5-1
d_call: TRBD1
j_call: TRBJ1-6
clone_size: -

cdr3_nt: TGCAGCGTAGTCAGGCGGGGGCAAGCCACTGAAGCTTTCTTT
cdr3_aa: CSVVRRGQATEAFF
v_call: TRBV29-1
d_call: -
j_call: TRBJ1-1
clone_size: -

cdr3_nt: TGTGCCAGTAGCCCAACAGAAGGGTCGGGGCGGGAGTTTCAGTACGAGCAGTACTTC
cdr3_aa: CASSPTEGSGREFQYEQYF
v_call: TRBV19
d_call: TRBD2
j_call: TRBJ2-7
clone_size: -

cdr3_nt: TGTGCCATCAGAACTAGCGGGATAGTGGGCACCGGGGAGCTGTTTTTT
cdr3_aa: CAIRTSGIVGTGELFF
v_call: TRBV10-3
d_call: TRBD2
j_call: TRBJ2-2
clone_size: -

cdr3_nt: TGCGCCAGCAGCCTTCCTACTAGCGGGGATTACAATGAGCAGTTCTTC
cdr3_aa: CASSLPTSGDYNEQFF
v_call: TRBV5-1
d_call: TRBD2
j_call: TRBJ2-1
clone_size: -

cdr3_nt: TGTGCCAGCAGCTTGTGGCTAGCGGGAAGCACAGATACGCAGTATTTT
cdr3_aa: CASSLWLAGSTDTQYF
v_call: TRBV5-4
d_call: TRBD2
j_call: TRBJ2-3
clone_size: -

cdr3_nt: TGCGCCAGCAGCCAAGAACCAGGGGCAGCTAACTATGGCTACACCTTC
cdr3_aa: CASSQEPGAANYGYTF
v_call: TRBV4-1
d_call: -
j_call: TRBJ1-2
clone_size: -

cdr3_nt: TGTGCCACCAGCAGAGATGCGGCCGTGGGGACAGTTTATGGCTACACCTTC
cdr3_aa: CATSRDAAVGTVYGYTF
v_call: TRBV15
d_call: TRBD1
j_call: TRBJ1-2
clone_size: few

cdr3_nt: TGCGCCAGCAGCTTGGCCCCAGGGTCCGGCTATGGCTACACCTTC
cdr3_aa: CASSLAPGSGYGYTF
v_call: TRBV5-1
d_call: -
j_call: TRBJ1-2
clone_size: -

cdr3_nt: TGTGCCAGCAGCTTTAGCTCCTACGAGCAGTACTTC
cdr3_aa: CASSFSSYEQYF
v_call: TRBV14
d_call: -
j_call: TRBJ2-7
clone_size: -

cdr3_nt: TGTGCCAGCAGTCAAAGACAGATAACTAATGAAAAACTGTTTTTT
cdr3_aa: CASSQRQITNEKLFF
v_call: TRBV2
d_call: -
j_call: TRBJ1-4
clone_size: -

cdr3_nt: TGTGCCAGCAGTGACGCGGTATGGACAGGGGCTTACGAGCAGTACTTC
cdr3_aa: CASSDAVWTGAYEQYF
v_call: TRBV2
d_call: TRBD1
j_call: TRBJ2-7
clone_size: -

cdr3_nt: TGTGCCAGCAGTTACTCCAGCGGGAACGCCTACAATGAGCAGTTCTTC
cdr3_aa: CASSYSSGNAYNEQFF
v_call: TRBV6-5
d_call: TRBD2
j_call: TRBJ2-1
clone_size: -

cdr3_nt: TGTGCTAGTGGTTTGGTGTGGACAGGGGTTGCGAACACTGAAGCTTTCTTT
cdr3_aa: CASGLVWTGVANTEAFF
v_call: TRBV12-5
d_call: TRBD1
j_call: TRBJ1-1
clone_size: once

cdr3_nt: TGTGCCTGGATTCCCGGGGGGAACACTGAAGCTTTCTTT
cdr3_aa: CAWIPGGNTEAFF
v_call: TRBV30
d_call: -
j_call: TRBJ1-1
clone_size: -

cdr3_nt: TGTGCCAGCTCACGGGCGGTACGGGGTGAAAAACTGTTTTTT
cdr3_aa: CASSRAVRGEKLFF
v_call: TRBV18
d_call: -
j_call: TRBJ1-4
clone_size: -

cdr3_nt: TGTGCCAGCAGCTTAAGGCTCACTAGCGATACCGGGGAGCTGTTTTTT
cdr3_aa: CASSLRLTSDTGELFF
v_call: TRBV7-2
d_call: TRBD2
j_call: TRBJ2-2
clone_size: -

cdr3_nt: TGCAGCGCCCAACAGGGATGGACTGAAGCTTTCTTT
cdr3_aa: CSAQQGWTEAFF
v_call: TRBV29-1
d_call: -
j_call: TRBJ1-1
clone_size: -

cdr3_nt: TGTGCCAGCAGTTTGGTAATCCATGAGGGCTACACCTTC
cdr3_aa: CASSLVIHEGYTF
v_call: TRBV12-3/TRBV12-4
d_call: -
j_call: TRBJ1-2
clone_size: -

cdr3_nt: TGTGCCAGCAGCTTATCAGGGGGACCCTATCGCACAGATACGCAGTATTTT
cdr3_aa: CASSLSGGPYRTDTQYF
v_call: TRBV7-3
d_call: TRBD1
j_call: TRBJ2-3
clone_size: -

cdr3_nt: TGTGCCAGCAGCCAAGAAACTAGCGGGAGAAACATTCAGTACTTC
cdr3_aa: CASSQETSGRNIQYF
v_call: TRBV4-2
d_call: TRBD2
j_call: TRBJ2-4
clone_size: once

cdr3_nt: TGTGCCAGCAGCTTGGCCTTTAGCGGGAGGGCCCTTGGTTTATACGATGAGCAGTTCTTC
cdr3_aa: CASSLAFSGRALGLYDEQFF
v_call: TRBV5-4
d_call: TRBD2
j_call: TRBJ2-1
clone_size: -

cdr3_nt: TGTGCCAGCAGCGAGGGACTAGCGGGAGGCTACGAGCAGTACTTC
cdr3_aa: CASSEGLAGGYEQYF
v_call: TRBV7-2
d_call: TRBD2
j_call: TRBJ2-7
clone_size: -

cdr3_nt: TGTGCCAGCAGTGGGGGACAGGGTGGTAGAGAGCCCCAGCATTTT
cdr3_aa: CASSGGQGGREPQHF
v_call: TRBV27
d_call: TRBD1
j_call: TRBJ1-5
clone_size: -

cdr3_nt: TGCAGCGTTGCCGGGAGGTTAATACCAGAGACCCAGTACTTC
cdr3_aa: CSVAGRLIPETQYF
v_call: TRBV29-1
d_call: TRBD2
j_call: TRBJ2-5
clone_size: once

cdr3_nt: TGCGCCAGCAACCCCACCGGGACTAGCGGGACCGGGGAGCTGTTTTTT
cdr3_aa: CASNPTGTSGTGELFF
v_call: TRBV10-2
d_call: TRBD2
j_call: TRBJ2-2
clone_size: -

cdr3_nt: TGTGCCAGCAGCTTGGACGGGAGTTATGGCTACACCTTC
cdr3_aa: CASSLDGSYGYTF
v_call: TRBV5-4
d_call: -
j_call: TRBJ1-2
clone_size: -

cdr3_nt: TGCGCCAGCGCCCTTCAGGGGAACTCCTACAATGAGCAGTTCTTC
cdr3_aa: CASALQGNSYNEQFF
v_call: TRBV4-3
d_call: -
j_call: TRBJ2-1
clone_size: -

cdr3_nt: TGTGCCACCGGACTAGCGGGGATCACAGATACGCAGTATTTT
cdr3_aa: CATGLAGITDTQYF
v_call: TRBV6-4
d_call: TRBD2
j_call: TRBJ2-3
clone_size: -

cdr3_nt: TGCGCCAGCAGCCAGGCGACAGACAGCTGGCTCCTCCACTTT
cdr3_aa: CASSQATDSWLLHF
v_call: TRBV4-1
d_call: -
j_call: TRBJ1-6
clone_size: -

cdr3_nt: TGTGCCAGCAGTTTAGGGGGGACAAAGCTGTTTTTT
cdr3_aa: CASSLGGTKLFF
v_call: TRBV12-3/TRBV12-4
d_call: -
j_call: TRBJ1-4
clone_size: -

cdr3_nt: TGCAGCGTAGAGATGGGGCAGGGATCTAACTATGGCTACACCTTC
cdr3_aa: CSVEMGQGSNYGYTF
v_call: TRBV29-1
d_call: -
j_call: TRBJ1-2
clone_size: -

cdr3_nt: TGTGCCAGCAGTGGGCAGGGCCAGGGCAGCACGCAGTATTTT
cdr3_aa: CASSGQGQGSTQYF
v_call: TRBV2
d_call: -
j_call: TRBJ2-3
clone_size: -

cdr3_nt: TGTGCCAGCAGTTACACCGGGACAAACACTGAAGCTTTCTTT
cdr3_aa: CASSYTGTNTEAFF
v_call: TRBV2
d_call: -
j_call: TRBJ1-1
clone_size: -

cdr3_nt: TGTGCCAGTAGTCCGCGGCTAGCCTACTACGAGCAGTACTTC
cdr3_aa: CASSPRLAYYEQYF
v_call: TRBV19
d_call: -
j_call: TRBJ2-7
clone_size: -

cdr3_nt: TGTGCCTGGAGTGTACGGGGACAGGGTTTCATTTTTTCACCCCTCCACTTT
cdr3_aa: CAWSVRGQGFIFSPLHF
v_call: TRBV30
d_call: TRBD1
j_call: TRBJ1-6
clone_size: once

cdr3_nt: TGTGCCAGCAGCTTAGCGTCCGGGACAGGAACTGAAGCTTTCTTT
cdr3_aa: CASSLASGTGTEAFF
v_call: TRBV7-9
d_call: TRBD1
j_call: TRBJ1-1
clone_size: -

cdr3_nt: TGTGCCAGCAGTGAACCCCCTGGCAGGGGGCGAACTGAAGCTTTCTTT
cdr3_aa: CASSEPPGRGRTEAFF
v_call: TRBV2
d_call: TRBD1
j_call: TRBJ1-1
clone_size: -

cdr3_nt: TGTGCCAGCAGGCAGGGACTAGCGGGCAATGAGCAGTTCTTC
cdr3_aa: CASRQGLAGNEQFF
v_call: TRBV7-9
d_call: TRBD2
j_call: TRBJ2-1
clone_size: -

cdr3_nt: TGTGCCAGCAGTCTATGGTCCCACAATGAGCAGTTCTTC
cdr3_aa: CASSLWSHNEQFF
v_call: TRBV6-4
d_call: -
j_call: TRBJ2-1
clone_size: -

cdr3_nt: TGTGCCTGGAGTCTTCAAGGGGGCCTAATATATAATTCACCCCTCCACTTT
cdr3_aa: CAWSLQGGLIYNSPLHF
v_call: TRBV30
d_call: TRBD1
j_call: TRBJ1-6
clone_size: few

cdr3_nt: TGTGCCAGCGGTACAGTCTTCTCCTCTGGAAACACCATATATTTT
cdr3_aa: CASGTVFSSGNTIYF
v_call: TRBV28
d_call: -
j_call: TRBJ1-3
clone_size: few

cdr3_nt: TGTGCCAGCAGCTTGGGGACTACATTATCGCCAGAAGCTTTCTTT
cdr3_aa: CASSLGTTLSPEAFF
v_call: TRBV5-8
d_call: -
j_call: TRBJ1-1
clone_size: -

cdr3_nt: TGTGCCAGTAGTATAGGGATTTGGGACAGATTTCGTTCAACTAATGAAAAACTGTTTTTT
cdr3_aa: CASSIGIWDRFRSTNEKLFF
v_call: TRBV19
d_call: TRBD1
j_call: TRBJ1-4
clone_size: -

cdr3_nt: TGCGCCAGCAGCGAGACAGGGGTCTATGGCTACACCTTC
cdr3_aa: CASSETGVYGYTF
v_call: TRBV5-1
d_call: TRBD1
j_call: TRBJ1-2
clone_size: -

cdr3_nt: TGTGCCAGCTCACCGGCGGGAGTACCAGATACGCAGTATTTT
cdr3_aa: CASSPAGVPDTQYF
v_call: TRBV18
d_call: TRBD2
j_call: TRBJ2-3
clone_size: -

cdr3_nt: TGTGCCAGCAGGGTGGACAGGGGGGATGAAAAACTGTTTTTT
cdr3_aa: CASRVDRGDEKLFF
v_call: TRBV6-5
d_call: TRBD1
j_call: TRBJ1-4
clone_size: -

cdr3_nt: TGCGCCAGCAGTCAGGGACAGAGCACAGATACGCAGTATTTT
cdr3_aa: CASSQGQSTDTQYF
v_call: TRBV5-1
d_call: TRBD1
j_call: TRBJ2-3
clone_size: -

cdr3_nt: TGTGCCAGCAGTAGAGGGTCTCCTGGGGCCAACGTCCTGACTTTC
cdr3_aa: CASSRGSPGANVLTF
v_call: TRBV6-5
d_call: -
j_call: TRBJ2-6
clone_size: -